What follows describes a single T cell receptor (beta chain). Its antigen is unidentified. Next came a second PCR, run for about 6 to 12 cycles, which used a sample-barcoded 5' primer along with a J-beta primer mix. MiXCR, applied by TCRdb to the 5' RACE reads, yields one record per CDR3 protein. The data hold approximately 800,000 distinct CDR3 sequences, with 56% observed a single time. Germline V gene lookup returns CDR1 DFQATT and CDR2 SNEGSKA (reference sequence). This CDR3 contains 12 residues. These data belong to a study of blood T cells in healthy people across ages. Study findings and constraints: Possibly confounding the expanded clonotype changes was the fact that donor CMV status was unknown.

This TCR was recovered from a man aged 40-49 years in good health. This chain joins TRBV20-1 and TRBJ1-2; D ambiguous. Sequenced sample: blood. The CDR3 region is CRATGSTYGYTF. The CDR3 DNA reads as TGCAGAGCGACGGGGTCGACTTATGGCTACACCTTC.